Listed here are 18 T cell receptor beta chains from one sample, sequenced in a study. TCRdb fed the 5' RACE reads into MiXCR, producing one record per CDR3 protein. Of about 64,000 distinct CDR3 sequences listed, roughly 22% are singletons. The sequencing input was memory CD4+ T cells sorted from a lymph node. Subset denoted: memory CD4+ T cells, CD4+CD45RO+CD25-. These receptors were collected from a female donor with breast cancer.

This clonotype was recorded at least ten times. V and J are TRBV20-1 and TRBJ2-1; possibly TRBD1 or TRBD2 for D (5 bases each). Germline lookup yields CDR1 DFQATT and CDR2 SNEGSKA (reference sequence). Trimming removed 0 bases from V and 4 bases from J, with 16 bases in between. This CDR3 is 16 amino acids long. The CDR3 region is CSARDRGPATYNEQFF. The CDR3 nucleotides read TGCAGTGCTAGAGATCGGGGACCGGCGACTTACAATGAGCAGTTCTTC.

V gene TRBV6-1 combines with J gene TRBJ1-3; TRBD1 might be the D (5 bases). The CDR3 covers 15 residues. CDR1 MNHNS and CDR2 SASEGT come from the germline V gene. V was clipped by 6 bases and J by 4 bases, with 16 bases between them. The CDR3 sequence is CASSPSRGLGNTIYF. CDR3 in DNA: TGTGCCAGCAGCCCTTCGAGGGGATTAGGAAACACCATATATTTT.

This clonotype qualifies as medium-sized. The V and J genes are TRBV7-2 and TRBJ2-4, with D unresolved. Trimming removed 5 bases from V and 0 bases from J, with 5 bases in between. The length of the CDR3 is 13 residues. Germline-derived CDR1 and CDR2 are SGHTA and FQGNSA. The CDR3 here is CASSPEAKNIQYF. The CDR3 coding sequence is TGTGCCAGCAGCCCGGAAGCCAAAAACATTCAGTACTTC.

The rearrangement links TRBV5-6 to TRBJ2-6; D perhaps matches TRBD2 (6 bases). Trimming stripped 5 bases from V and 6 bases from J, with 15 bases between. CDR3 length equals 15 residues. Germline CDR1 SGHDT, CDR2 YYEEEE. CDR3 bases: TGTGCCAGCAGAGCGGGCCCATCCGAGGCCAACGTCCTGACTTTC. The encoded protein is CASRAGPSEANVLTF.

This clonotype was seen at least ten times. CDR3 DNA sequence: TGCAGTGCTAGAGTTATAGGTTCGTACGAGCAGTACTTC. Amino acid sequence: CSARVIGSYEQYF. The rearrangement uses TRBV20-1 and TRBJ2-7; D unresolved. The V gene lost 1 base and the J gene lost 4 bases, with 11 bases spanning the gap. The CDR3 sequence is 13 residues long. Germline CDR1 DFQATT, CDR2 SNEGSKA (reference sequence).

J is TRBJ2-2 and V is TRBV9; 8 bases fit TRBD2. Germline V gene data show CDR1 as SGDLS and CDR2 as YYNGEE. Trimming removed 2 bases from V and 6 bases from J; junction bases left unmatched: 9. The CDR3 is made up of 16 amino acids. CDR3 DNA sequence: TGTGCCAGCAGCGTGGCTAGCGGGCAATTGGCCGGGGAGCTGTTTTTT. Translated, it gives CASSVASGQLAGELFF.

As to this clonotype: A much larger clone differs by one base, so this may be a read error. As DNA, the CDR3 is TGTGCCAGCAGTAGACGGACAGGGAGGGCAGATACGCAGTATTTT. Protein sequence: CASSRRTGRADTQYF. This sequence joins TRBV12-3 or TRBV12-4 and TRBJ2-3; D possibly corresponds to TRBD1 (8 bases). The ends were cut back, 5 bases at V and 4 bases at J, with 16 bases in the middle. This CDR3 spans 15 amino acids.

The rearrangement joins TRBV5-1 to TRBJ2-2; perhaps TRBD1 as D (6 bases). Germline V gene data show CDR1 as SGHRS and CDR2 as YFSETQ. This CDR3 spans 14 amino acids. V was clipped by 6 bases and J by 5 bases, with 14 bases between them. The CDR3 coding sequence is TGCGCCAGCACTCTCTGGACAGCAACCGGGGAGCTGTTTTTT. Residues: CASTLWTATGELFF.

The J gene is TRBJ2-1, the V gene TRBV5-1; D remains ambiguous. Germline V gives CDR1 SGHRS, CDR2 YFSETQ. V lost 5 bases, J lost 10 bases, and 10 bases lay in between. CDR3 length equals 11 residues. CDR3 bases: TGCGCCAGCAGGGTCTCCGAGGAGCAGTTCTTC. Residues: CASRVSEEQFF.

The gene calls are TRBV11-3 and TRBJ2-3; unclear D gene. This CDR3 spans 11 amino acids. V lost 7 bases and J 6 bases, leaving 8 bases between the germline ends. In germline, CDR1 is SGHNT, CDR2 YENEEA. CDR3 residues: CASTPGDTQYF. The CDR3 region has the DNA TGTGCCAGCACTCCCGGGGATACGCAGTATTTT.

This clonotype came up many times. This sequence joins TRBV29-1 and TRBJ2-7; 7 bases are a match to TRBD1. J was trimmed by 2 bases and V by 5 bases; bases with no gene match: 9. Germline values: CDR1 SQVTM, CDR2 ANQGSEA. This CDR3 spans 14 amino acids. CDR3 coding DNA: TGCAGCGTTTGGGGGACAGAACCTACCTACGAGCAGTACTTC. Its protein product is CSVWGTEPTYEQYF.

Written as DNA, the CDR3 is TGCGCCAGCAGTCGGACAGGGGCAGGTACGCAGTATTTT. Protein product: CASSRTGAGTQYF. V is TRBV4-1 and J is TRBJ2-3, with TRBD1 matching 9 bases. This CDR3 spans 13 amino acids. Trimming removed 6 bases from V and 8 bases from J; junction bases left unmatched: 6. Looked up from germline, CDR1 is MGHRA and CDR2 is YSYEKL.

The table lists this clonotype with many counts. CDR3 coding DNA: TGCGCCAGCAGCTTGGGGACAGAATATAATCAGCCCCAGCATTTT. Encoded protein: CASSLGTEYNQPQHF. The chain is built from TRBV5-1 and TRBJ1-5; possible D gene TRBD1, 6 bases. This CDR3 comprises 15 residues. V lost 0 bases and J lost 4, with 11 bases in between. Germline V CDR1 and CDR2: SGHRS, YFSETQ.

The chain links TRBV7-2 to TRBJ2-5, with 8 bases matching TRBD1. This CDR3 has 14 residues. Germline values: CDR1 SGHTA, CDR2 FQGNSA. V lost 4 bases to trimming and J lost 5 bases; unmatched junction nucleotides: 6. CDR3 nucleotide sequence: TGTGCCAGCAGCTCGGACAGGGCCGGGGAGACCCAGTACTTC. It codes for CASSSDRAGETQYF.

This clonotype was detected a few times. In nucleotides, the CDR3 is TGCAGCGTTCGTGATAGGACTAGCGCCGAGCAGTACTTC. Translating it yields CSVRDRTSAEQYF. V usage is TRBV29-1 and J usage is TRBJ2-7, with TRBD2 matching over 9 bases. J lost 6 bases, V lost 5 bases, and 8 bases had no gene match. The V gene's germline CDR1 is SQVTM and CDR2 ANQGSEA. The CDR3 length is 13 residues.

This clonotype was found many times. This rearrangement joins TRBV6-5 to TRBJ2-1; 8 positions match TRBD1. This CDR3 is built from 15 residues. The germline V gene encodes CDR1 MNHEY and CDR2 SVGAGI. V shed 4 bases and J 0 bases; nucleotides not matched to a gene: 2. CDR3 in DNA: TGTGCCAGCAGTTCAACAGGGGGCTCCTACAATGAGCAGTTCTTC. It yields the protein CASSSTGGSYNEQFF.

This clonotype was counted only a few times. The chain links TRBV5-1 to TRBJ2-2; TRBD2 might be the D (6 bases). The germline CDR1 and CDR2 sequences are SGHRS and YFSETQ. There are 16 residues in the CDR3. Between the trimmed V and J ends, which lost 4 bases and 7 bases, there was a span of 20 bases. CDR3 protein: CASSEGLRDSNGELFF. The CDR3 DNA sequence: TGCGCCAGCAGCGAAGGGTTGCGGGACTCCAACGGGGAGCTGTTTTTT.

This clonotype was counted ten times or more. This chain links TRBV5-1 with TRBJ2-3, with D possibly being TRBD1 (5 bases). The ends were cut back, 2 bases at V and 6 bases at J, with 10 bases in the middle. CDR1 SGHRS and CDR2 YFSETQ come from the germline V gene. The CDR3 sequence is 13 residues long. This chain's CDR3 is CASSFWGRDTQYF. For the CDR3, the DNA is TGCGCCAGCAGCTTTTGGGGCAGGGATACGCAGTATTTT.